A single sample is the source of the 3 T cell receptor beta chains below, sequenced in a study of early T cells in non-severe SARS-CoV-2 infection. TCRdb independently ran MiXCR on the 5' RACE reads; one entry per CDR3 protein. Of roughly 40,000 distinct CDR3 sequences detected, 3% to 4% appear once; the ten largest clones hold around 2.8%. Material: whole blood. Receptors originate from an adult who was a healthcare worker with PCR-confirmed SARS-CoV-2 infection or an uninfected control (not recorded which).

CDR3 nucleotides: TGTGCCAGCAGCCAAGATTTGGGGAGCACAGATACGCAGTATTTT. It encodes CASSQDLGSTDTQYF. The chain uses TRBV3-1 and TRBJ2-3; D gene ambiguous. The V gene lost 0 bases and the J gene lost 0 bases, with 7 bases spanning the gap. The CDR3 contains 15 residues. CDR1 is LGHDT and CDR2 is YNNKEL in the germline V gene (reference sequence).

This clonotype has at least ten counts. The chain employs TRBV14 and TRBJ2-1; 8 bases align to TRBD2. There are 15 residues in the CDR3. Germline loops: CDR1 SGHDN, CDR2 FVKESK. V shed 5 bases and J 8 bases; nucleotides not matched to a gene: 11. The CDR3 nucleotides are TGTGCCAGCAGCAACAGCGGGAGCGGGGGATATGAGCAGTTCTTC. It is translated as CASSNSGSGGYEQFF.

This clonotype came up a few times. Compared with germline, one end of the junction differs, possibly owing to a read error. This rearrangement joins TRBV6-4 to TRBJ2-1; 13 bases align to TRBD2. Germline CDR1 MRHNA, CDR2 SNTAGT. The CDR3 covers 17 residues. The CDR3 spells CASSNSWTSGSSGEQFF. The CDR3 nucleotides read TGTGCCAGCAGTAACTCCTGGACTAGCGGGAGTTCCGGTGAGCAGTTCTTC.